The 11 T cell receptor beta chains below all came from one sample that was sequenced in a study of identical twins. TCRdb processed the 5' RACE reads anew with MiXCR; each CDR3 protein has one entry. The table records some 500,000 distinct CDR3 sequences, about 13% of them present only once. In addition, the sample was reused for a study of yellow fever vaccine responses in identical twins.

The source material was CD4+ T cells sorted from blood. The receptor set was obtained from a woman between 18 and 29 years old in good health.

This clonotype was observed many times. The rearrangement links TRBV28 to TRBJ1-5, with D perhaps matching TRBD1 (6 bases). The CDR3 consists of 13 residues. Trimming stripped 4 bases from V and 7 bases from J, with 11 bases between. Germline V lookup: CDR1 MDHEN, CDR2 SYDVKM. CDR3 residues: CASSSNRDQPQHF. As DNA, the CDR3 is TGTGCCAGCAGTTCTAACAGGGACCAGCCCCAGCATTTT.

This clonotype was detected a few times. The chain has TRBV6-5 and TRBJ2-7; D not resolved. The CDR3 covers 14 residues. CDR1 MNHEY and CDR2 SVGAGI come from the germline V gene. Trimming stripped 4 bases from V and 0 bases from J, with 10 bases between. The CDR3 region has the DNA TGTGCCAGCAGTTTCGGTGAAGTCTCCTACGAGCAGTACTTC. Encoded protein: CASSFGEVSYEQYF.

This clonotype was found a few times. CDR3 DNA: TGTGCCAGCAGCTTAGTTCCCCGGGGCGATGAGCAGTTCTTC. It translates to CASSLVPRGDEQFF. The chain employs TRBV7-9 and TRBJ2-1; perhaps D is TRBD1 or TRBD2 (5 bases each). Per germline, CDR1 SEHNR and CDR2 FQNEAQ (reference sequence). This CDR3 comprises 14 residues. V shed 1 base and J shed 8 bases, with 12 bases lying between them.

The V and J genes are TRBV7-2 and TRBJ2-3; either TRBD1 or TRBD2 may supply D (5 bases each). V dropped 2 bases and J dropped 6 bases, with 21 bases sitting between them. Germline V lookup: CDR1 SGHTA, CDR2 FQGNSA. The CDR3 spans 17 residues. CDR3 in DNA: TGTGCCAGCAGCTTAAAAACACGGGGCGGTAACTCCGATACGCAGTATTTT. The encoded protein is CASSLKTRGGNSDTQYF.

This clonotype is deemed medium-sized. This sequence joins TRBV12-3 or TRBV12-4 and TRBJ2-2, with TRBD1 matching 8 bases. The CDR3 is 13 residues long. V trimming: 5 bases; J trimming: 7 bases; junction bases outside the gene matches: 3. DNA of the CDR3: TGTGCCAGCAGTCGACAGGGGTTCGGGGAGCTGTTTTTT. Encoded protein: CASSRQGFGELFF.

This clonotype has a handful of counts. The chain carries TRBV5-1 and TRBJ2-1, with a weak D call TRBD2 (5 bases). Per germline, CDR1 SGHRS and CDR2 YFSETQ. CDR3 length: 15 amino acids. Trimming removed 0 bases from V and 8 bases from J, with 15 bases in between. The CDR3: CASSLDAGAAHEQFF. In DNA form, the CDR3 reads TGCGCCAGCAGCTTGGATGCGGGCGCCGCCCATGAGCAGTTCTTC. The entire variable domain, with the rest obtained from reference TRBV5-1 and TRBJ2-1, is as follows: KAGVTQTPRYLIKTRGQQVTLSCSPISGHRSVSWYQQTPGQGLQFLFEYFSETQRNKGNFPGRFSGRQFSNSRSEMNVSTLELGDSALYLCASSLDAGAAHEQFFGPGTRLTVL.

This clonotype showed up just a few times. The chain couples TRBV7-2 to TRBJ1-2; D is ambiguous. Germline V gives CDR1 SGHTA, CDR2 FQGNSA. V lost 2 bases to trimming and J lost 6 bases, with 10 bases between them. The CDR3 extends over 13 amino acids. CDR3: CASSLYVGDGYTF. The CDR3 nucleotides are TGTGCCAGCAGCTTATATGTAGGCGATGGCTACACCTTC.

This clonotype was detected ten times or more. The CDR3 is CSARSPAGGRDEQFF. The CDR3 bases are TGCAGTGCTAGGAGCCCCGCGGGAGGGAGGGATGAGCAGTTCTTC. The chain couples TRBV20-1 to TRBJ2-1, with 9 bases matching TRBD2. The J segment lost 8 bases and the V segment lost 3 bases, leaving 11 bases of the junction unmatched. CDR1 is DFQATT and CDR2 is SNEGSKA in the germline V gene (reference sequence). This CDR3 comprises 15 residues.

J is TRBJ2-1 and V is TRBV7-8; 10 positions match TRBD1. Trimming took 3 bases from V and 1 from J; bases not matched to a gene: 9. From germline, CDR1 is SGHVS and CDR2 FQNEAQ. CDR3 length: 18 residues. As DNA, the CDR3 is TGTGCCAGCAGCTTTACCTGGCGACAGGGGGCATCCTACAATGAGCAGTTCTTC. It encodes CASSFTWRQGASYNEQFF.

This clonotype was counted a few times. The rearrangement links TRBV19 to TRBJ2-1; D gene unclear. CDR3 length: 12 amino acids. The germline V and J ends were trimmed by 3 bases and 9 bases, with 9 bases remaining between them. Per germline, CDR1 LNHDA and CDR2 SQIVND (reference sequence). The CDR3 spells CASSMVMGEQFF. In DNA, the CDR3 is TGTGCCAGTAGTATGGTTATGGGTGAGCAGTTCTTC.

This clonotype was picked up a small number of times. Here the CDR3 DNA reads TGTGCCAGCAGTTACTCATTAACCTCCGAGCAGTACTTC. It specifies CASSYSLTSEQYF. V and J are TRBV6-6 and TRBJ2-7; D remains unclear. In germline, CDR1 is MNHNY, CDR2 SVGAGI (reference sequence). Trimming removed 0 bases at V and 6 bases at J, with 9 bases between. The CDR3 sequence is 13 residues long.